This entry is about one T cell receptor beta chain. Its cognate antigen has yet to be identified. Per-base quality was not reported, and no clone a single base away is much larger than it. Each donor gave one peripheral blood draw, approximately 110 mL on average, collected into heparinised tubes. A BD FACSAria II and a panel including CD45RO, CCR7, CD25, CD127, CD95 and CD27 were used to sort naive, central memory, regulatory and stem cell-like memory CD4+ T cells. Every sorted population had a purity above 98%. Right away, PBMCs were isolated by Lymphoprep density gradient centrifugation and were stained directly, with no culture step. Samples were stained and sorted in pairs, with one healthy donor and one patient per experiment, so that batch effects were minimized. The CDR3 has 13 amino acids, counting the end cysteine and phenylalanine. The CDR3 DNA has 39 bases and is translated from base 1. Relative to germline, V is 1 base shorter and J is 3 bases shorter, with 10 bases between their ends. CDR1 is given as GTSNPN and CDR2 as SVGIG, both from the germline V gene (reference sequence).

The entire amount of isolated RNA was reverse transcribed using the High Capacity cDNA Reverse Transcription Kit, so the sequenced TCRB transcripts were expressed ones. Deep immunoSEQ sequencing was performed on naive, central memory and regulatory T cell samples, with an average of around 3.4 million total reads per sample. Sorted cells were lysed in RLT buffer and RNA was extracted with DNase-treated RNeasy Micro or Mini kits, depending on cell number. Each cell subset was processed on its own to prevent cross-contamination, while patient and healthy donor samples were processed together. The immunoSEQ multiplex PCR was used to amplify TCRB sequences from cDNA, yielding 87-bp fragments that span the CDR3 region. The amplicons were sequenced using the Illumina HiSeq platform. Turning to the authors' computational methods: Synthetic template baselines were used to correct PCR bias computationally, reads within Hamming distance 2 were collapsed, and singletons that could not be merged were discarded. By aligning reads against IMGT, V, D and J genes, CDR3 length, and insertions or deletions at six rearrangement sites were assigned. Within each subset, clonotype counts were normalized to sorted cell number, and only after that were true diversity and Gini coefficients computed with the tcR R package. Repertoire sharing was quantified using the overlap coefficient calculated on TCRB nucleotide sequences. TCRdb carries this immuneACCESS record with in-frame sequences only. Its versions omit some clonotypes, under half of them owing to an unresolved V gene in the studies checked, with the rest unexplained. V, J and clone size are those of that table, while D and trimming were read from the DNA. This sample comprises over 120,000 clones, about a tenth of them detected only once. The ten largest clones add up to 0.68% of the sample.

The sample belongs to a study of beta chain features in type 1 diabetes (dated by TCRdb to 2017 to 2018). About the full investigation: Mean age, gender distribution, total cell number and subset yield were not different between patients and healthy donors. The study compared TCRB repertoires of sorted circulating CD4+ T cell subsets between recently diagnosed type 1 diabetes patients and matched healthy donors. A total of 85 million to 110 million sorted cells were examined across all samples, and RNA yield correlated strongly with the number of cells per subset. Naive and central memory subsets were obtained from all 30 or so donors, but regulatory and stem cell-like memory subsets were isolated from only 8 patients and about eight healthy donors. Summary of the overall study and its limitations: In all four CD4+ subsets, TCRB CDR3 length was moderately but significantly shorter in type 1 diabetes patients. Fewer insertions and more nucleotide deletions at VDJ recombination sites were observed in patients with type 1 diabetes, implying thymic rearrangement abnormalities. Because small numbers of individuals were included in the HLA sub-analyses, any influence of HLA type on TCRB rearrangement was left unresolved. Sequencing cDNA rather than genomic DNA could over-represent highly expressing activated cells, although activation and CD3 levels did not differ between groups. Naive, central memory and regulatory TCRB repertoires appeared to be more alike among patients than among healthy donors. PCR may preferentially amplify shorter templates, but because patient and control samples were amplified and corrected together, any resulting skew would affect both groups equally.

The sample was central memory CD4+ T cells from blood. This sequence originates from a man aged 18 to 29 in good health. The V and J segments used are TRBV30 and TRBJ2-7; tentative D gene TRBD2, with 5 bases matching. The DNA sequence is given as TGTGCCTGGAGTGGAGGGATAGACTACGAGCAGTACTTC. Its coded protein is CAWSGGIDYEQYF. With the rest looked up from the reference TRBV30 and TRBJ2-7 genes rather than sequenced, the full variable domain is SQTIHQWPATLVQPVGSPLSLECTVEGTSNPNLYWYRQAAGRGLQLLFYSVGIGQISSEVPQNLSASRPQDRQFILSSKKLLLSDSGFYLCAWSGGIDYEQYFGPGTRLTVT.